The 8 T cell receptor beta chains below were found in one sample sequenced in a study of shared clonotypes between healthy human individuals. CD8 cells classed as naive were CD45RO-negative and positively selected for CCR7, excluding terminally differentiated effector memory CD45RA+ cells. Repertoires were generated with immunoSEQ multiplex PCR, while TCRdb's copy carries only in-frame clones and drops some. The sample consists of over 2 million clones, approximately 94% of them appearing once. The sample consisted of naive CD8+ T cells sorted from blood. The receptors stem from a man younger than 35 in good health.

This chain uses TRBV11-2 with TRBJ2-1; 11 bases line up with TRBD1. The junction had 3 bases not matched to a gene; V was cut back by 6 bases and J by 5 bases. Germline V gene sequence: CDR1 SGHAT, CDR2 FQNNGV. The CDR3 spans 14 residues. In nucleotides, the CDR3 is TGTGCCAGCAGGGGGACAGGGGGGAACAATGAGCAGTTCTTC. It encodes CASRGTGGNNEQFF.

The chain uses TRBV1 and TRBJ1-5. TRBV1 is an annotated pseudogene. The CDR3 contains 16 residues. The DNA for the CDR3 is TGCACCAGCAGCCAAGCGGGGAAGAATAGCAATCAGCCCCAGCATTTT. Translation gives CTSSQAGKNSNQPQHF.

The gene calls are TRBV7-8 and TRBJ2-7; D is unresolved. Trimming shortened V by 2 bases and J by 7 bases, and 12 bases separated the two germline ends. The CDR3 loop spans 13 amino acids. The germline V gene encodes CDR1 SGHVS and CDR2 FQNEAQ. DNA for the CDR3: TGTGCCAGCAGCTTAAGCCTCGCTGTGGAGCAGTACTTC. Translation: CASSLSLAVEQYF.

V gene TRBV4-2 combines with J gene TRBJ2-7; 11 bases are a match to TRBD1. CDR1 and CDR2 from the germline V gene are LGHNA and YNFKEQ. The CDR3 is 15 amino acids. The V segment lost 4 bases and the J segment 3 bases; nucleotides outside the gene matches: 5. CDR3 sequence (DNA): TGTGCCAGCAGCCGTCCCGGGACAGGGGGCTACGAGCAGTACTTC. Residues: CASSRPGTGGYEQYF.

The rearrangement joins TRBV5-1 to TRBJ2-2; 7 bases line up with TRBD1. Per germline, CDR1 SGHRS and CDR2 YFSETQ. The CDR3 has 17 residues. With V trimmed by 2 bases and J by 1 base, 8 bases remained unmatched. The CDR3 region is CASSFVPGQKNTGELFF. The CDR3, as DNA: TGCGCCAGCAGCTTTGTTCCGGGACAGAAGAACACCGGGGAGCTGTTTTTT.

V usage is TRBV27 and J usage is TRBJ2-1, with a tentative D call TRBD2 (6 bases). Trimming stripped 6 bases from V and 4 bases from J, with 13 bases between. This CDR3 spans 14 amino acids. Germline V CDR1 and CDR2: MNHEY, SMNVEV (reference sequence). The chain's CDR3 is CASSPGTLYNEQFF. The CDR3 DNA is TGTGCCAGCAGCCCCGGGACTTTATACAATGAGCAGTTCTTC.

The J gene is TRBJ2-2, the V gene TRBV2; TRBD2 agrees at 9 bases. The CDR3 runs to 15 residues. Germline trimming cut 1 base from V and 4 bases from J; bases unmatched to any gene: 1. CDR1 and CDR2 (germline): SNHLY, FYNNEI. Here the CDR3 DNA reads TGTGCCAGCAGTGAAGGAGCGGGAGGCACCGGGGAGCTGTTTTTT. Translated: CASSEGAGGTGELFF.

V usage is TRBV10-2 and J usage is TRBJ1-5; TRBD1 might be the D (5 bases). The CDR3 extends over 13 amino acids. V lost 2 bases to trimming and J lost 7 bases, with 9 bases between them. CDR1 WSHSY and CDR2 SAAADI come from the germline V gene. The CDR3 region is CASSEGGVQPQHF. The CDR3 coding sequence is TGCGCCAGCAGTGAGGGGGGGGTGCAGCCCCAGCATTTT.